This T cell receptor (beta chain) emerged from a study of T cell responses to AZD1222 COVID-19 vaccine. Overall study context: Second doses that came at about 4 or about 12 weeks were put together.

The study, taken as a whole, reports: The repertoires were collected only after the peak T cell response. Vaccine-associated CD4 TCRs ranged over spike, dominating at 160-218 and 743-854.

Note on this clone: Antigen specificity is unknown.

This CDR3 is built from 12 residues. The V gene lost 2 bases and the J gene lost 10 bases, with 11 bases spanning the gap. The germline CDR1 and CDR2 sequences are MNHEY and SVGAGI. Here immunoSEQ multiplex PCR was the method, and the copy in TCRdb shows in-frame clones only, minus some. Of roughly 150,000 clones in the sample, 85% to 95% were seen once. The V call is TRBV6-5, the J call TRBJ1-1, with D perhaps TRBD1 (5 bases). This clonotype was sampled from an adult in good health. Sequencing was performed on peripheral blood, taken on day 0 of AZD1222 vaccination. This chain's CDR3 is CASSYKGRGAFF. The CDR3 DNA reads TGTGCCAGCAGTTACAAGGGGCGCGGAGCTTTCTTT.